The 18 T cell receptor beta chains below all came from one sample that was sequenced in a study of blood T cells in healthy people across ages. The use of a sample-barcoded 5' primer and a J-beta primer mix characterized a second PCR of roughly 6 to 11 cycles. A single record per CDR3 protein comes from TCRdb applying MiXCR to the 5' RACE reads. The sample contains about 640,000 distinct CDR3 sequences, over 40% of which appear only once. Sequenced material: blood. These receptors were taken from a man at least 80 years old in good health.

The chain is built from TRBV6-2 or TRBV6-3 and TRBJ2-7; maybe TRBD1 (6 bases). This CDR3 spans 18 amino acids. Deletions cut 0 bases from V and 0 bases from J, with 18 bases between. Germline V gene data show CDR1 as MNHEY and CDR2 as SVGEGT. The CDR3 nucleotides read TGTGCCAGCAGTTACTCCACCGGACAGCCAGGCCTCTCCTACGAGCAGTACTTC. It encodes CASSYSTGQPGLSYEQYF.

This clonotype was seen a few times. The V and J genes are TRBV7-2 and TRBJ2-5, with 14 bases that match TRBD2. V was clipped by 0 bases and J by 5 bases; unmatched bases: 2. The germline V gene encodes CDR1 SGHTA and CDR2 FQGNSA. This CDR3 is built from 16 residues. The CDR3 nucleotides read TGTGCCAGCAGCTTAGCTGGGACTAGCGGGGGCGAGACCCAGTACTTC. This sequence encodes CASSLAGTSGGETQYF.

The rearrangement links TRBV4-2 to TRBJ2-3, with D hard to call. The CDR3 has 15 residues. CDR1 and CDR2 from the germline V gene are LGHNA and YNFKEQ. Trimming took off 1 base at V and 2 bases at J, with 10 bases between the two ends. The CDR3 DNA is TGTGCCAGCAGCCAAGGAAATAGAGTCACAGATACGCAGTATTTT. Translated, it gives CASSQGNRVTDTQYF.

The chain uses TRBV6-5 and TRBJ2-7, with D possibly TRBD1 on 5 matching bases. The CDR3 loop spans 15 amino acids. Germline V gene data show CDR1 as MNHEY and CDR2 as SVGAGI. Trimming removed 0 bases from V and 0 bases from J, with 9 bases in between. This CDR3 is CASSYSKGSSYEQYF. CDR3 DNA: TGTGCCAGCAGTTACTCGAAGGGGTCCTCCTACGAGCAGTACTTC.

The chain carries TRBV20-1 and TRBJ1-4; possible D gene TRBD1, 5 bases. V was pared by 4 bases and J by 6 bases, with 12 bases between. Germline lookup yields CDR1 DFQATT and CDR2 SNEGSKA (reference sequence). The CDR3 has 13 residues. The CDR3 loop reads CSATWDGHEKLFF. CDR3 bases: TGCAGTGCTACTTGGGACGGCCATGAAAAACTGTTTTTT.

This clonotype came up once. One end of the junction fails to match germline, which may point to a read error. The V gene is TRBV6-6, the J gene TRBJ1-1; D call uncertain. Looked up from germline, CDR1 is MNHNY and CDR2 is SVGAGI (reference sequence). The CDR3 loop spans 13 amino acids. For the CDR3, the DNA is TGTGCCAGTTACCCAGGTATGAACACTGTAGCTTTCTTT. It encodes CASYPGMNTVAFF.

The CDR3: CAINGLAGTDTQYF. The DNA of the CDR3 is TGTGCCATCAATGGACTAGCGGGCACAGATACGCAGTATTTT. V and J are TRBV10-3 and TRBJ2-3, with TRBD2 matching over 10 bases. CDR3 length: 14 residues. The V gene end was trimmed by 7 bases and the J gene end by 1 base; junction bases not matched to a gene: 2. CDR1 and CDR2 (germline): ENHRY, SYGVKD.

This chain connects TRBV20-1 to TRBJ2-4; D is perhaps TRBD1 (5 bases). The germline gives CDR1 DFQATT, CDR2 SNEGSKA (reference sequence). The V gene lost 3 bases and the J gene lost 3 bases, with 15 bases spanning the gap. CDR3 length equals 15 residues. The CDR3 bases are TGCAGTGCTAGGGGGCAAACAGAATACAAAAACATTCAGTACTTC. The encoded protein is CSARGQTEYKNIQYF.

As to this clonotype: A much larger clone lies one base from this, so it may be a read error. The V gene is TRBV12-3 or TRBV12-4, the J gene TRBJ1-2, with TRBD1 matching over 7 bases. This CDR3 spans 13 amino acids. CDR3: CASSPDRVHGHTF. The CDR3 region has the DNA TGTGCCAGCAGCCCTGACAGGGTTCATGGCCACACCTTC.

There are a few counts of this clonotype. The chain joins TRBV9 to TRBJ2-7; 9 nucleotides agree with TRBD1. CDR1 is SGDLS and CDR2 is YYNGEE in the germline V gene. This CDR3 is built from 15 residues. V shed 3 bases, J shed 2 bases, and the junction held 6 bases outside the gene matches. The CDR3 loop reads CASSAGQGPTYEQYF. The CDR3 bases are TGTGCCAGCAGCGCGGGACAGGGACCCACCTACGAGCAGTACTTC.

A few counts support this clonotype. The DNA for the CDR3 is TGCAGTGCTAGAGATTCCGGGACTCTGGAAGAGCAGTACTTC. It specifies CSARDSGTLEEQYF. The chain has TRBV20-1 and TRBJ2-4; a weak D match, TRBD2 (6 bases). This CDR3 is 14 amino acids long. V dropped 0 bases and J dropped 13 bases, with 19 bases sitting between them. Per the germline V gene, CDR1 is DFQATT and CDR2 is SNEGSKA (reference sequence).

The CDR3 region has the DNA TGTGCCAGCAGCCCCCGACTAGGAACCTACGAGCAGTACTTC. Its translation: CASSPRLGTYEQYF. The rearrangement joins TRBV9 to TRBJ2-7, with a tentative D call TRBD2 (6 bases). Germline CDR1 and CDR2: SGDLS and YYNGEE. The CDR3 contains 14 residues. Trimming removed 4 bases from V and 2 bases from J, with 13 bases in between.

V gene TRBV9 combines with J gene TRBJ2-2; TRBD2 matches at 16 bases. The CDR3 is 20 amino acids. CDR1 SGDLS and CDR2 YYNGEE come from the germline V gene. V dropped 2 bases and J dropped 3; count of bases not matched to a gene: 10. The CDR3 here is CASSVTPGTSGGAYTGELFF. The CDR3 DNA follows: TGTGCCAGCAGCGTTACTCCTGGGACTAGCGGGGGGGCGTACACCGGGGAGCTGTTTTTT.

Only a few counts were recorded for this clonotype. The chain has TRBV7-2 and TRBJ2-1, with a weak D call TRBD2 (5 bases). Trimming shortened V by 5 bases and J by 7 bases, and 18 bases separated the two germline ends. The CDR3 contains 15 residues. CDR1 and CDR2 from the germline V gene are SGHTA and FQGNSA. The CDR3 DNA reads TGTGCCAGCAGCCCCTTGGTTGGGAGTCGGAATGAGCAGTTCTTC. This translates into CASSPLVGSRNEQFF.

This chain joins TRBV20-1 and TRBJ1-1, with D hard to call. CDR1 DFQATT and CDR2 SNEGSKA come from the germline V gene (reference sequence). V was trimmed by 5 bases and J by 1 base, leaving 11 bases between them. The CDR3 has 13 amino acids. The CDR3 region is CSAPQTWNTEAFF. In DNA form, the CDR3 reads TGCAGTGCTCCACAGACTTGGAACACTGAAGCTTTCTTT.

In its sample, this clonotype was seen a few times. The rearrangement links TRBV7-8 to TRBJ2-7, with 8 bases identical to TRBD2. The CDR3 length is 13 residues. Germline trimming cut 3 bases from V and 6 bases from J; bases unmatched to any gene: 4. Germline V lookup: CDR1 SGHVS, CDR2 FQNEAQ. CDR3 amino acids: CASSLGGRPEQYF. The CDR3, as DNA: TGTGCCAGCAGCTTGGGCGGGAGGCCCGAGCAGTACTTC.

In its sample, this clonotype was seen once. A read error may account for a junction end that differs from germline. CDR3 sequence: CSSSLSPLYNEQFF. CDR3 nucleotide sequence: TGTTCCAGCAGCTTATCCCCCTTATACAATGAGCAGTTCTTC. The chain is built from TRBV5-5 and TRBJ2-1; no definite D call. The CDR3 consists of 14 residues. Germline lookup yields CDR1 SGHKS and CDR2 YYEKEE (reference sequence).

The CDR3, as DNA: TGTGCCAGCAGTTACTTGGTGGAGCAGTTCTTC. Its protein is CASSYLVEQFF. The chain links TRBV6-2 or TRBV6-3 to TRBJ2-1; D remains unclear. The CDR3 length is 11 residues. Germline V lookup: CDR1 MNHEY, CDR2 SVGEGT. V dropped 1 base and J dropped 10 bases, with 5 bases sitting between them.